These 14 T cell receptor beta chains originate from one sample sequenced in a study of regulatory T cells in long-lasting Graves disease (dated by TCRdb to the early 2020s). The meaning of the sample's time point label: persistent/refractory GD, antithyroid drugs over 5 years with positive TRAb. For both TCR sequencing and RNA sequencing, RNA was extracted from PBMCs using TRIzol. The method behind the library was multiplex PCR. Sequencing was performed on an Illumina HiSeq 4000. To build TCR beta libraries, CDR3 regions were amplified by Arm-PCR using iRepertoire HTBI primers. TCRdb applied fastp at Q25 and MiXCR to the public reads, then kept only in-frame beta chains. Every distinct CDR3 protein forms one entry, paired with its most common genes and DNA. The sample table shows roughly 430,000 distinct CDR3 sequences, and around a fifth are seen once. The top ten hold roughly 13% of the sample. The starting material was peripheral blood mononuclear cells (PBMCs), obtained when the disease was refractory, from a patient treated with antithyroid drugs. All receptors derive from a female donor with Graves disease.

This chain uses TRBV7-8 with TRBJ1-2, with a weak D call TRBD1 (5 bases). CDR1 SGHVS and CDR2 FQNEAQ come from the germline V gene. V was cut by 5 bases and J by 0 bases, with 25 bases left in between. CDR3 length: 19 amino acids. The CDR3 spells CASSMVPGRWVTANYGYTF. The CDR3 DNA reads TGTGCCAGCAGCATGGTCCCGGGACGGTGGGTAACCGCTAACTATGGCTACACCTTC.

This clonotype was seen ten or more times. The V and J genes are TRBV5-1 and TRBJ2-2; no definite D call. Per germline, CDR1 SGHRS and CDR2 YFSETQ. The CDR3 runs 13 residues. V gave up 1 base and J gave up 7 bases, with 8 bases separating them. CDR3 DNA sequence: TGCGCCAGCAGCTTGCTTGGGGACGGGGAGCTGTTTTTT. Translated, it gives CASSLLGDGELFF.

The chain combines TRBV11-2 with TRBJ2-1, with TRBD2 matching over 9 bases. This CDR3 has 14 residues. Germline lookup yields CDR1 SGHAT and CDR2 FQNNGV. Trimming took 5 bases from V and 4 from J; bases not matched to a gene: 3. The CDR3 loop reads CASSLAGQYNEQFF. The CDR3, as DNA: TGTGCCAGCAGCCTAGCGGGGCAGTACAATGAGCAGTTCTTC. Variable domain in full (rest from reference TRBV11-2 and TRBJ2-1): EAGVAQSPRYKIIEKRQSVAFWCNPISGHATLYWYQQILGQGPKLLIQFQNNGVVDDSQLPKDRFSAERLKGVDSTLKIQPAKLEDSAVYLCASSLAGQYNEQFFGPGTRLTVL.

This clonotype showed up many times. This rearrangement joins TRBV28 to TRBJ2-2; D gene ambiguous. From germline, CDR1 is MDHEN and CDR2 SYDVKM. This CDR3 is built from 13 residues. Trimming removed 8 bases at V and 4 bases at J, with 11 bases between. CDR3 DNA: TGTGCCAGCCAAAAACAGAGCACCGGGGAGCTGTTTTTT. Protein sequence: CASQKQSTGELFF.

V and J are TRBV7-2 and TRBJ2-1; maybe TRBD2 (5 bases). This CDR3 has 16 residues. V was trimmed by 1 base and J by 4 bases, leaving 14 bases between them. Germline V gene sequence: CDR1 SGHTA, CDR2 FQGNSA. CDR3 amino acids: CASSLVWAAEYNEQFF. The CDR3 coding sequence is TGTGCCAGCAGCTTAGTCTGGGCAGCGGAGTACAATGAGCAGTTCTTC.

At least ten counts were recorded for this clonotype. The chain links TRBV2 to TRBJ1-6, with D unresolved. V was cut by 4 bases and J by 10 bases, with 5 bases left in between. The length of the CDR3 is 11 residues. Germline V gene data show CDR1 as SNHLY and CDR2 as FYNNEI. The CDR3 DNA reads as TGTGCCAGCAGTGGGGGATCACCCCTCCACTTT. Translation: CASSGGSPLHF.

In this sample, this clonotype turned up many times. The genes are TRBV28 and TRBJ2-5, with D possibly called TRBD1 or TRBD2 (7 bases each). This CDR3 is built from 13 residues. Germline CDR1 reads MDHEN; CDR2 reads SYDVKM. The ends were cut back, 6 bases at V and 5 bases at J, with 13 bases in the middle. DNA for the CDR3: TGTGCCAGCAGGCGTCAGGGGGGGGAGACCCAGTACTTC. Protein sequence: CASRRQGGETQYF.

As to this clonotype: This sequence may be a read error, since a much larger clone differs from it by one base. CDR3 nucleotide sequence: TGTGCCAGCAGCCAAGATCTAGGGGAAAAACTGGTTTTT. This gives the protein CASSQDLGEKLVF. The V and J genes are TRBV3-1 and TRBJ1-4; maybe TRBD1 (5 bases). Germline CDR1 reads LGHDT; CDR2 reads YNNKEL (reference sequence). The CDR3 is 13 amino acids.

This clonotype was observed at least ten times. The chain has TRBV28 and TRBJ2-4; TRBD1 agrees at 8 bases. Per germline, CDR1 MDHEN and CDR2 SYDVKM. V shed 2 bases and J 10 bases; nucleotides not matched to a gene: 4. The CDR3 covers 13 residues. CDR3 sequence: CASSLAGGGIQYF. CDR3 coding DNA: TGTGCCAGCAGTTTAGCAGGGGGCGGGATTCAGTACTTC. The full variable domain, completed using reference TRBV28 and TRBJ2-4, is DVKVTQSSRYLVKRTGEKVFLECVQDMDHENMFWYRQDPGLGLRLIYFSYDVKMKEKGDIPEGYSVSREKKERFSLILESASTNQTSMYLCASSLAGGGIQYFGAGTRLSVL.

This clonotype has a handful of counts. The chain uses TRBV2 and TRBJ2-7; D gene uncertain. Looked up from germline, CDR1 is SNHLY and CDR2 is FYNNEI. Trimming took off 3 bases at V and 5 bases at J, with 14 bases between the two ends. The CDR3 runs 14 residues. CDR3 in DNA: TGTGCCAGCAGTGATGTCAAATTTTCCCACGAGCAGTACTTC. This gives the protein CASSDVKFSHEQYF.

This clonotype has just a few counts. J is TRBJ1-6 and V is TRBV20-1; TRBD1 is a possible D gene (5 bases). The V end was cut by 6 bases, the J end by 5 bases, with 11 bases between. Germline CDR1 DFQATT, CDR2 SNEGSKA (reference sequence). The CDR3 spans 13 residues. This chain's CDR3 is CSAPGRNNSPLHF. Here the CDR3 DNA reads TGCAGTGCCCCGGGACGGAATAATTCACCCCTCCACTTT.

The table lists this clonotype with many counts. This chain uses TRBV15 with TRBJ2-7, with TRBD1 matching over 7 bases. The CDR3 has 16 amino acids. Germline CDR1 reads LNHNV; CDR2 reads YYDKDF (reference sequence). The V and J ends lost 2 bases and 3 bases, in that order; junction bases with no gene match: 10. In DNA form, the CDR3 reads TGTGCCACCAGCAGACCTTCAGGGGGAAGGGACTACGAGCAGTACTTC. Its translation is CATSRPSGGRDYEQYF.

The chain uses TRBV9 and TRBJ2-1; maybe TRBD2 (5 bases). This CDR3 has 16 amino acids. V gave up 0 bases and J gave up 6 bases, with 16 bases separating them. Germline lookup yields CDR1 SGDLS and CDR2 YYNGEE. CDR3 in amino acids: CASSVGWTADLNEQFF. For the CDR3, the DNA is TGTGCCAGCAGCGTAGGGTGGACTGCCGACCTCAATGAGCAGTTCTTC.

The V and J genes are TRBV2 and TRBJ2-3, with TRBD2 as a possible D gene (5 bases). The CDR3 is 17 amino acids. Deletions cut 6 bases from V and 0 bases from J, with 19 bases between. Germline V gene data show CDR1 as SNHLY and CDR2 as FYNNEI. The CDR3 region has the DNA TGTGCCAGCAGATCTTTGAGGGAGCAGTCTAGCACAGATACGCAGTATTTT. Translation: CASRSLREQSSTDTQYF. Using reference TRBV2 and TRBJ2-3 for the parts outside the CDR3, the full variable domain is EPEVTQTPSHQVTQMGQEVILRCVPISNHLYFYWYRQILGQKVEFLVSFYNNEISEKSEIFDDQFSVERPDGSNFTLKIRSTKLEDSAMYFCASRSLREQSSTDTQYFGPGTRLTVL.